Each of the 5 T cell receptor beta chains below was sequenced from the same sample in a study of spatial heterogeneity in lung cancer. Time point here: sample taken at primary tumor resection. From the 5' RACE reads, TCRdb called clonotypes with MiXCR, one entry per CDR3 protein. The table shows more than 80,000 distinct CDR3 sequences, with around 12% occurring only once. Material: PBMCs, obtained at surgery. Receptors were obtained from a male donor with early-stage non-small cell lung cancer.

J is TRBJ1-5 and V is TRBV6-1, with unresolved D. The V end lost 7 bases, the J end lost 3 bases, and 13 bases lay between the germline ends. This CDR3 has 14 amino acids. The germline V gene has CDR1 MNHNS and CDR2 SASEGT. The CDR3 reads CASNRALDNQPQHF. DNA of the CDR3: TGTGCCAGCAACCGGGCCCTCGACAATCAGCCCCAGCATTTT.

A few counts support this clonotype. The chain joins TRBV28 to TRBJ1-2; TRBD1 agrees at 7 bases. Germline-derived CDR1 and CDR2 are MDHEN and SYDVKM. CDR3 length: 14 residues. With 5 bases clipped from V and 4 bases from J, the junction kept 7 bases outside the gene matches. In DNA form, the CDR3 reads TGTGCCAGCAGTCTAGAGGACAGGTTCTATGGCTACACCTTC. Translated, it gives CASSLEDRFYGYTF.

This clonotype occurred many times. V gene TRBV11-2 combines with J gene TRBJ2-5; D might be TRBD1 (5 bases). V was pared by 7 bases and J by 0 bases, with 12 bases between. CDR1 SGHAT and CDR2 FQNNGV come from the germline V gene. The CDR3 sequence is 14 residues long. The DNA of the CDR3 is TGTGCCAGCAATAATGACAGAGACCAAGAGACCCAGTACTTC. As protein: CASNNDRDQETQYF.

CDR3 protein: CASSPRAAGANTEAFF. For the CDR3, the DNA is TGTGCCAGCAGCCCTAGGGCGGCAGGGGCAAACACTGAAGCTTTCTTT. The chain is built from TRBV9 and TRBJ1-1, with D possibly TRBD1 on 6 matching bases. The V end was cut by 4 bases, the J end by 2 bases, with 18 bases between. CDR1 and CDR2 (germline): SGDLS, YYNGEE. This CDR3 contains 16 residues.

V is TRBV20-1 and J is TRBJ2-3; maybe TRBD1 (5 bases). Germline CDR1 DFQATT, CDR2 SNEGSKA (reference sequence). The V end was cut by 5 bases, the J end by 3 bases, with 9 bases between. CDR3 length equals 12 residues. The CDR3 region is CSAPRETDTQYF. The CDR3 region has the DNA TGCAGTGCTCCCAGGGAAACAGATACGCAGTATTTT.